This T cell receptor (beta chain) is from a study of cytomegalovirus exposure and HLA in healthy donors. Study information: About 179 million T cells yielded 100 million or so unique TCR beta sequences in earlier analysis. The Caucasian-associated ancestry cluster contained 81% of the approximately 430 genotyped donors.

Findings and limits, study-wide: Fewer N-insertions (relative to the approximately 700-donor mean) were reportedly seen in an Asian-associated ancestry cluster in a later analysis. In a later analysis, 15,000 to 20,000 TCR beta sequences were associated with HLA alleles at 0.05 false discovery rate.

About this clone: Antigen specificity is unknown.

This CDR3 contains 18 residues. Germline loops: CDR1 MNHEY, CDR2 SMNVEV (reference sequence). The J segment lost 3 bases and the V segment lost 4 bases, leaving 14 bases of the junction unmatched. 13 Jbeta primers and 60 Vbeta primers were used for the PCR. Method: immunoSEQ multiplex PCR; TCRdb's copy keeps in-frame clones and lacks some. The sample gives about 89,000 clones, 76% of which show up once; 1.4% is in the top ten. The origin of this receptor is a male donor in good health and CMV-seronegative. Sample: PBMCs. The genes are TRBV27 and TRBJ1-4; TRBD1 matches at 7 bases. The CDR3, as DNA: TGTGCCAGCAGTTCCCTCGGACAGGCCGGAGTGGCTAATGAAAAACTGTTTTTT. This encodes CASSSLGQAGVANEKLFF.